This is a list of T cell receptor beta chains from one sample in a study of response to subunit inactivated influenza vaccine. A single record per CDR3 protein comes from TCRdb applying MiXCR to the RT-PCR reads. Among 450,000 to 500,000 distinct CDR3 sequences listed, about a tenth were seen once. The starting material was PBMCs from blood, obtained more than 35 days after vaccination. These receptors were taken from a man over 45 who received an inactivated influenza vaccine. Each CDR3 is given with its conserved first and last residue. The D gene is left open where the match is weak. Size tells how often a clone was seen (once, few, many) or the class of an expanded clone, and some rows leave it out.

len	v_gene	d_gene	j_gene	abundance	CDR3nt	CDR3aa
12	TRBV25-1	-	TRBJ1-5	many	TGTGCCAGCAGCCAGGGTTACGGGCCCCAGCATTTT	CASSQGYGPQHF
16	TRBV10-3	-	TRBJ2-5	-	TGTGCCATCAGTGAGTCGATAGTCGGCTTAGGGGAGACCCAGTACTTC	CAISESIVGLGETQYF
13	TRBV28	-	TRBJ2-1	many	TGTGCCAGCAGGAGGGTAGTCCGCAATGAGCAGTTCTTC	CASRRVVRNEQFF
16	TRBV5-1	TRBD1	TRBJ2-7	many	TGCGCCAGCAGTCCTACTTCCGGGACAGGGGCCTACGAGCAGTACTTC	CASSPTSGTGAYEQYF
13	TRBV5-6	-	TRBJ2-7	many	TGTGCCAGCAGGCTTTGGGTCTCCTACGAGCAGTACTTC	CASRLWVSYEQYF
15	TRBV7-2	-	TRBJ1-1	-	TGTGCCAGCAGCTTAGGGAGGGGGGCAAACACTGAAGCTTTCTTT	CASSLGRGANTEAFF
13	TRBV2	-	TRBJ2-7	few	TGTGCCAGCAGTGATTCAGGGTCCTACGAGCAGTACTTC	CASSDSGSYEQYF
15	TRBV4-3	-	TRBJ2-7	many	TGCGCCAGCAGCCAATGGCAGGGTAGCTCCTACGAGCAGTACTTC	CASSQWQGSSYEQYF
12	TRBV29-1	-	TRBJ2-5	-	TGCAGCGTTTTCAGGGGTGAAGAGACCCAGTACTTC	CSVFRGEETQYF
16	TRBV6-2/TRBV6-3	-	TRBJ2-7	once	TGTGCCAGCAGTTACTCTTACGCTGCAGGGGCCTACGAGCAGTACTTC	CASSYSYAAGAYEQYF
13	TRBV24-1	-	TRBJ1-1	-	TGTGCCACCAAACGTGCGGGGGGCACTGAAGCTTTCTTT	CATKRAGGTEAFF
12	TRBV6-5	-	TRBJ2-7	many	TGTGCCACGCGGGACAATGTCTACGAGCAGTACTTC	CATRDNVYEQYF
17	TRBV10-1	TRBD2	TRBJ2-1	few	TGCGCCAGCAGTGAGAGGGGACTAGCGGGGGCTAACAATGAGCAGTTCTTC	CASSERGLAGANNEQFF
15	TRBV4-3	TRBD2	TRBJ2-7	many	TGCGCCAGCAGCCAAGGAGGGAGGGCCGGCTACGAGCAGTACTTC	CASSQGGRAGYEQYF
13	TRBV29-1	-	TRBJ2-1	few	TGCAGCGTGGAAACAGGGTTGGGCAATGAGCAGTTCTTC	CSVETGLGNEQFF
13	TRBV6-5	-	TRBJ2-1	many	TGTGCCAGCAGTTACGGTGGGTCTAATGAGCAGTTCTTC	CASSYGGSNEQFF